Listed below are T cell receptor beta chains from one sample, sequenced in a study of blood T cell repertoires in COVID-19. Produced via immunoSEQ multiplex PCR; TCRdb's table is partial and in-frame only. This sample has 200,000 to 250,000 clones; around 90% occur once, and the top ten carry over 0.8%. The sample was peripheral blood. Every receptor here comes from a man younger than 45 with COVID-19, enrolled during active disease. Each CDR3 is given with its conserved first and last residue. D genes are given only for firm matches. Expanded clones are given a class, and other clones once, few, many or no size at all.

clone size: .
V gene: TRBV30
D gene: TRBD2
J gene: TRBJ2-2
CDR3 protein: CAWSTPGGTGELFF
CDR3 DNA: TGTGCCTGGAGTACCCCGGGGGGCACCGGGGAGCTGTTTTTT

clone size: .
V gene: TRBV2
D gene: TRBD1
J gene: TRBJ1-2
CDR3 protein: CASSIDRGDGYTF
CDR3 DNA: TGTGCCAGCAGTATTGACAGGGGGGATGGCTACACCTTC

clone size: .
V gene: TRBV5-5
D gene: .
J gene: TRBJ1-1
CDR3 protein: CASSLGGQNTEAFF
CDR3 DNA: TGTGCCAGCAGCTTGGGGGGACAGAACACTGAAGCTTTCTTT

clone size: .
V gene: TRBV3-1/TRBV3-2
D gene: .
J gene: TRBJ2-3
CDR3 protein: CASSQEPIVADTQYF
CDR3 DNA: TGTGCCAGCAGCCAAGAGCCGATAGTTGCAGATACGCAGTATTTT

clone size: .
V gene: TRBV7-9
D gene: TRBD1
J gene: TRBJ2-5
CDR3 protein: CASSPPGAGGLSYQETQYF
CDR3 DNA: TGTGCCAGCAGCCCTCCCGGGGCAGGGGGCTTATCGTACCAAGAGACCCAGTACTTC

clone size: .
V gene: TRBV30
D gene: .
J gene: TRBJ1-2
CDR3 protein: CAWKSAGTGGYTF
CDR3 DNA: TGTGCCTGGAAGAGTGCGGGAACGGGTGGCTACACCTTC

clone size: .
V gene: TRBV11-2
D gene: .
J gene: TRBJ1-2
CDR3 protein: CASSSIRLDYGYTF
CDR3 DNA: TGTGCCAGCAGCTCAATACGGTTAGACTATGGCTACACCTTC

clone size: .
V gene: TRBV18
D gene: .
J gene: TRBJ2-3
CDR3 protein: CASSLSLGKRDNFDRTQYF
CDR3 DNA: TGTGCCAGCTCACTTTCCTTGGGCAAAAGGGACAACTTTGACAGGACGCAGTATTTT

clone size: .
V gene: TRBV29-1
D gene: TRBD1
J gene: TRBJ1-4
CDR3 protein: CSVGTGKGEKLFF
CDR3 DNA: TGCAGCGTTGGGACAGGGAAGGGTGAAAAACTGTTTTTT

clone size: .
V gene: TRBV30
D gene: .
J gene: TRBJ2-3
CDR3 protein: CAWRDSTPDTQYF
CDR3 DNA: TGTGCCTGGAGGGACAGTACCCCCGATACGCAGTATTTT

clone size: .
V gene: TRBV3-1/TRBV3-2
D gene: .
J gene: TRBJ2-2
CDR3 protein: CASSQGGNTGELFF
CDR3 DNA: TGTGCCAGCAGCCAGGGGGGGAACACCGGGGAGCTGTTTTTT

clone size: .
V gene: TRBV9
D gene: .
J gene: TRBJ1-1
CDR3 protein: CASSVTGMNTEAFF
CDR3 DNA: TGTGCCAGCAGCGTAACGGGGATGAACACTGAAGCTTTCTTT

clone size: .
V gene: TRBV19
D gene: TRBD1
J gene: TRBJ1-4
CDR3 protein: CASSIRTGEKLFF
CDR3 DNA: TGTGCCAGTAGTATTAGGACAGGGGAAAAACTGTTTTTT

clone size: .
V gene: TRBV30
D gene: TRBD1
J gene: TRBJ1-4
CDR3 protein: CAWSKGTGTLFF
CDR3 DNA: TGTGCCTGGAGTAAGGGGACAGGGACACTGTTTTTT

clone size: .
V gene: TRBV2
D gene: TRBD1
J gene: TRBJ1-2
CDR3 protein: CASRIGGVSGYTF
CDR3 DNA: TGTGCCAGCAGGATAGGGGGCGTTTCTGGCTACACCTTC

clone size: .
V gene: TRBV11-2
D gene: .
J gene: TRBJ1-2
CDR3 protein: CASSSLTGGVYLTF
CDR3 DNA: TGTGCCAGCAGCTCACTGACTGGAGGGGTTTACCTCACCTTC

clone size: .
V gene: TRBV30
D gene: .
J gene: TRBJ1-1
CDR3 protein: CAWSPREGWVNTEAFF
CDR3 DNA: TGTGCCTGGAGTCCAAGGGAGGGCTGGGTAAACACTGAAGCTTTCTTT

clone size: .
V gene: TRBV5-1
D gene: .
J gene: TRBJ1-1
CDR3 protein: CASSLTGAMNTEAFF
CDR3 DNA: TGCGCCAGCAGCTTGACCGGAGCCATGAACACTGAAGCTTTCTTT

clone size: .
V gene: TRBV6-2/TRBV6-3
D gene: .
J gene: TRBJ2-4
CDR3 protein: CASSGGGAYRLAKNIQYF
CDR3 DNA: TGTGCCAGCAGCGGAGGAGGGGCATACCGCCTAGCCAAAAACATTCAGTACTTC

clone size: .
V gene: TRBV5-4
D gene: TRBD1
J gene: TRBJ2-5
CDR3 protein: CASSADRPQETQYF
CDR3 DNA: TGTGCCAGCAGCGCGGACAGGCCTCAAGAGACCCAGTACTTC

clone size: .
V gene: TRBV28
D gene: .
J gene: TRBJ1-1
CDR3 protein: CASSLYQGYTEAFF
CDR3 DNA: TGTGCCAGCAGTTTATACCAGGGGTATACTGAAGCTTTCTTT

clone size: .
V gene: TRBV7-6
D gene: .
J gene: TRBJ2-1
CDR3 protein: CASSFEGTSTPYNEQFF
CDR3 DNA: TGTGCCAGCAGCTTCGAGGGGACAAGTACACCTTACAATGAGCAGTTCTTC

clone size: .
V gene: TRBV9
D gene: .
J gene: TRBJ1-1
CDR3 protein: CASRSGNGNTEAFF
CDR3 DNA: TGTGCCAGCAGGTCGGGGAACGGGAACACTGAAGCTTTCTTT

clone size: .
V gene: TRBV4-2
D gene: TRBD2
J gene: TRBJ2-7
CDR3 protein: CASSQLAAAGYEQYF
CDR3 DNA: TGTGCCAGCAGCCAACTAGCGGCGGCGGGCTACGAGCAGTACTTC

clone size: .
V gene: TRBV4-1
D gene: .
J gene: TRBJ1-4
CDR3 protein: CASSQVATNEKLFF
CDR3 DNA: TGCGCCAGCAGCCAGGTAGCAACTAATGAAAAACTGTTTTTT

clone size: .
V gene: TRBV5-1
D gene: TRBD1
J gene: TRBJ1-2
CDR3 protein: CASSTGQEGAGYTF
CDR3 DNA: TGCGCCAGCAGCACCGGACAGGAAGGGGCTGGCTACACCTTC

clone size: .
V gene: TRBV19
D gene: TRBD2
J gene: TRBJ2-1
CDR3 protein: CASSTHPRTSGGSPSSYNEQFF
CDR3 DNA: TGTGCCAGTAGTACCCACCCTAGGACTAGCGGGGGGTCACCAAGCTCCTACAATGAGCAGTTCTTC

clone size: .
V gene: TRBV6-1
D gene: TRBD2
J gene: TRBJ2-3
CDR3 protein: CASSDRRGGEADTQYF
CDR3 DNA: TGTGCCAGCAGTGACCGGCGGGGGGGCGAGGCAGATACGCAGTATTTT

clone size: .
V gene: TRBV5-1
D gene: TRBD1
J gene: TRBJ2-5
CDR3 protein: CASSLGTGGNEETQYF
CDR3 DNA: TGCGCCAGCAGCTTGGGGACAGGGGGCAACGAAGAGACCCAGTACTTC

clone size: .
V gene: TRBV3-1/TRBV3-2
D gene: .
J gene: TRBJ2-1
CDR3 protein: CASSLIQGLSIGEQFF
CDR3 DNA: TGTGCCAGCAGCTTAATACAGGGTCTGTCAATCGGTGAGCAGTTCTTC

clone size: .
V gene: TRBV4-2
D gene: TRBD1
J gene: TRBJ1-6
CDR3 protein: CASSQAGGGQVNNSPLHF
CDR3 DNA: TGTGCCAGCAGCCAAGCTGGAGGGGGACAGGTAAATAATTCACCCCTCCACTTT

clone size: .
V gene: TRBV14
D gene: TRBD2
J gene: TRBJ2-7
CDR3 protein: CASSTGTSGALPYEQYF
CDR3 DNA: TGTGCCAGCAGCACGGGGACTAGCGGGGCCCTTCCCTACGAGCAGTACTTC

clone size: .
V gene: TRBV13
D gene: .
J gene: TRBJ1-1
CDR3 protein: CASSPREVAEAFF
CDR3 DNA: TGTGCCAGCAGCCCCAGGGAGGTGGCTGAAGCTTTCTTT

clone size: .
V gene: TRBV5-1
D gene: TRBD1
J gene: TRBJ1-4
CDR3 protein: CASSLGRDRVTNEKLFF
CDR3 DNA: TGCGCCAGCAGCCTCGGACGGGACAGGGTGACTAATGAAAAACTGTTTTTT

clone size: .
V gene: TRBV7-9
D gene: .
J gene: TRBJ2-3
CDR3 protein: CASSFAGRTDTQYF
CDR3 DNA: TGTGCCAGCAGCTTCGCGGGACGCACAGATACGCAGTATTTT

clone size: .
V gene: TRBV5-1
D gene: .
J gene: TRBJ1-3
CDR3 protein: CASSLAGYGNTIYF
CDR3 DNA: TGCGCCAGCAGCTTGGCAGGTTATGGAAACACCATATATTTT

clone size: .
V gene: TRBV12-3/TRBV12-4
D gene: .
J gene: TRBJ1-2
CDR3 protein: CASGQQPFHGYTF
CDR3 DNA: TGTGCCAGCGGACAGCAACCATTTCATGGCTACACCTTC

clone size: few
V gene: TRBV28
D gene: TRBD2
J gene: TRBJ2-3
CDR3 protein: CASRDGGAADTQYF
CDR3 DNA: TGTGCCAGCAGAGACGGGGGGGCGGCAGATACGCAGTATTTT

clone size: .
V gene: TRBV9
D gene: .
J gene: TRBJ2-5
CDR3 protein: CASSPLAGDQETQYF
CDR3 DNA: TGTGCCAGCAGCCCTCTAGCAGGAGACCAAGAGACCCAGTACTTC

clone size: .
V gene: TRBV6-5
D gene: TRBD1
J gene: TRBJ2-7
CDR3 protein: CASSIQGAGEQYF
CDR3 DNA: TGTGCCAGCAGCATTCAGGGGGCGGGTGAGCAGTACTTC

clone size: .
V gene: TRBV20-1
D gene: .
J gene: TRBJ1-2
CDR3 protein: CSASRLGATEYGYTF
CDR3 DNA: TGCAGTGCTAGTCGTCTAGGGGCGACTGAATATGGCTACACCTTC

clone size: .
V gene: TRBV6-5
D gene: TRBD1
J gene: TRBJ2-7
CDR3 protein: CASSSSDRGGGQYF
CDR3 DNA: TGTGCCAGCAGTTCCTCAGACAGGGGGGGAGGGCAGTACTTC

clone size: few
V gene: TRBV3-1/TRBV3-2
D gene: TRBD1
J gene: TRBJ2-7
CDR3 protein: CASSSQGEVDEQYF
CDR3 DNA: TGTGCCAGCAGCTCACAGGGGGAAGTGGACGAGCAGTACTTC

clone size: once
V gene: TRBV2
D gene: TRBD1
J gene: TRBJ1-6
CDR3 protein: CASIYQGGNSPLHF
CDR3 DNA: TGTGCCAGCATTTATCAGGGGGGAAATTCACCCCTCCACTTT

clone size: once
V gene: TRBV21-1
D gene: .
J gene: TRBJ1-2
CDR3 protein: CASSKRWGPVTF
CDR3 DNA: TGTGCCAGCAGCAAACGATGGGGCCCCGTCACCTTC